This TCR beta chain came from a study of Ad26.COV2.S vaccination and SARS-CoV-2 variants. This clone was seen just once. Profiled with immunoSEQ multiplex PCR; TCRdb holds only in-frame clones, not every one. The sample includes about 410,000 clones, around 92% seen only once; the top ten take less than 2%. Treatment of the sample: roughly 20 received Ad26.COV2.S at low or high dose, single or two shots; roughly five received placebo; per-sample allocation not given. Samples analyzed were those drawn on day 63 after the first vaccine or placebo injection. V was pared by 3 bases and J by 5 bases, with 3 bases of the junction left unmatched. The CDR3 is 13 residues long. Germline loops: CDR1 SGHTA, CDR2 FQGNSA.

Source: peripheral blood, taken in a trial of Ad26.COV2.S vaccine versus placebo. The receptor was isolated from a person aged 18-60 years who received the Ad26.COV2.S COVID-19 vaccine or a placebo. V is TRBV7-2 and J is TRBJ2-7; 8 bases match TRBD1. CDR3 amino acids: CASSLDRANEQYF. As DNA, the CDR3 is TGTGCCAGCAGCTTGGACAGGGCTAACGAGCAGTACTTC.